This T cell receptor (beta chain) was observed in a study of identical twins (dated by TCRdb to about 2016). The study in broad terms: To test whether fetal clonotypes persist, the study used deep sequencing on TCR alpha and beta repertoires from monozygotic twins, unrelated adults of various ages, and cord blood. Replicate twin experiments were performed at different times using different library preparation protocols to rule out contamination. What the authors observed across the whole study: A weaker excess of twin sharing was found in beta out-of-frame sequences because the signal-to-noise ratio was lowered by fewer shared sequences. Invariant T cells such as MAIT and iNKT could partly confound zero-insertion analyses, though diverse VJ usage argued against this for most clonotypes. Out-of-frame TCR alpha sequences shared between twins showed an excess of low generation-probability sequences compared with coincidental sharing between unrelated individuals. Because the same donors could not be followed over many years, the conclusions depended on cross-sectional statistical analysis. Out-of-frame TCR alpha sharing in monozygotic twins was systematically underestimated by recombination models, whereas sharing between unrelated individuals was in agreement with the recombination models. Abundant cord blood beta clonotypes had fewer insertions, young adult naive repertoires showed a similar but weaker trend, and memory repertoires showed no such trend.

A distance of 12 bases separates the germline ends of V and J, which lose 6 bases and 12 bases respectively. The CDR3 runs 11 amino acids, cysteine and phenylalanine included. Just the 33-base CDR3 DNA is kept, in frame starting at base 1. This clonotype was observed at least ten times. What antigen it recognizes has not been identified. Per-base qualities were not stored, and no clone one base away is much larger. Every donor was a healthy Caucasian. The twin cohort consisted of three pairs of female monozygotic twins, all aged 18 to 29 years. Peripheral blood mononuclear cells were the source from which RNA for the TCR libraries was isolated. Library method: 5' RACE. These reads were obtained on an Illumina HiSeq 2000. A universal primer binding site was introduced by template switching, and a unique molecular identifier was present in the final cDNA, enabling accurate counting of TCR cDNA molecules. Specific primers in the conserved constant-segment region were used to synthesize first-strand cDNA for TCR alpha and beta chains. Each cDNA library was double barcoded, with a SMART-Mk sample barcode plus Illumina barcodes, to control for contamination. TruSeq adapter sequences, together with Illumina sample barcodes, were added in two successive PCR steps. TCR alpha and beta cDNA libraries were sequenced on the Illumina HiSeq platform with custom primers. As for the original processing: MiGEC processed the raw reads to extract unique molecular identifiers, while MiXCR was used to determine the CDR3 positions. Recombination models were inferred per individual with the repgenHMM and IGoR tools using an EM algorithm. Shared clonotypes were analyzed with the tcR package in R, and sharing was normalized by the product of cloneset sizes. To study raw recombination free of thymic and clonal selection effects, out-of-frame nonproductive sequences were analyzed. In-frame beta chains were kept once TCRdb had trimmed the public reads at Q25 with fastp and called clones with MiXCR. Rows merge per CDR3 protein into single entries with the most common DNA and genes. The V and J calls were not made by the authors but by TCRdb's processing. This sample has some 660,000 distinct CDR3 sequences in its table, and under 9% of those were observed once. The top ten hold about 0.98% of the sample.

These records were also assigned to another study, of yellow fever vaccine responses in identical twins. The second study's paper adds: According to the authors, in identical twins the way T cells responded to vaccination appeared partly convergent and partly personalized. The study precisely tracked vaccine-responding T cell clones in identical twins.

The receptor was isolated from a woman aged 18-35 years in good health. The chain joins TRBV12-3 or TRBV12-4 to TRBJ2-1; TRBD2 is a possible D gene, resting on 5 matching bases. The specimen was PBMCs. The DNA reads as follows: TGTGCCAGCAGGGTAGGACTCGGGCAGTTCTTC. Its coded protein is CASRVGLGQFF.